Sequencing of this T cell receptor beta chain was carried out in a study of blood T cell repertoires in COVID-19. Study at large: COVID-19 samples collected from the United States, Italy and Spain covered acute and convalescent phases. Sample material is recorded as cDNA or gDNA derived from T cells, B-cell-depleted T cells, or PBMCs.

The CDR3 length is 14 residues. The germline CDR1 and CDR2 sequences are MGHRA and YSYEKL. V was trimmed by 1 base and J by 6 bases, leaving 12 bases between them. Here immunoSEQ multiplex PCR was the method, and the copy in TCRdb shows in-frame clones only, minus some. The repertoire holds roughly 250,000 clones, with almost 85% as singletons. The receptor comes from a woman of 80 years or more with acute or convalescent COVID-19. The chain links TRBV4-1 to TRBJ1-1, with a possible D match to TRBD1 (5 bases). The material sequenced was peripheral blood. CDR3 sequence reads: CASSQVWRGAEAFF. For the CDR3, the DNA is TGCGCCAGCAGCCAAGTGTGGCGGGGGGCTGAAGCTTTCTTT.